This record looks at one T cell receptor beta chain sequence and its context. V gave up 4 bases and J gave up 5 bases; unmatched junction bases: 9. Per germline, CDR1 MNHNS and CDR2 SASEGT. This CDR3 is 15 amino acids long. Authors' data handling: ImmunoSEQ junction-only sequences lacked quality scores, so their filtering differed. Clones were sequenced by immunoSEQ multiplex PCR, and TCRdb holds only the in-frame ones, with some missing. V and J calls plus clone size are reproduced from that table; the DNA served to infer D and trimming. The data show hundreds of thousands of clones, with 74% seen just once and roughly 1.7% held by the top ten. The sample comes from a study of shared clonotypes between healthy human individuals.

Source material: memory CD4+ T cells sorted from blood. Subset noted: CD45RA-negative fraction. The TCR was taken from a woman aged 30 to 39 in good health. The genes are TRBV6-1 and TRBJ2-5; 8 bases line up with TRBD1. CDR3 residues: CASSGPGGFQETQYF. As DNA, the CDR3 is TGTGCCAGCAGTGGACCAGGGGGCTTTCAGGAGACCCAGTACTTC.